These 8 T cell receptor beta chains came from one sample sequenced in a study of control samples from healthy donors and cancer patients. Method: immunoSEQ multiplex PCR; TCRdb's copy keeps in-frame clones and lacks some. Of approximately 89,000 clones listed, more than 70% were seen once; the top ten hold more than 2%. The sample consisted of blood. The receptors here all came from a woman between 40 and 55 years old in good health.

V usage is TRBV5-1 and J usage is TRBJ1-4; D not certain. Germline CDR1 SGHRS, CDR2 YFSETQ. V dropped 4 bases and J dropped 4 bases, with 11 bases sitting between them. The CDR3 extends over 14 amino acids. CDR3 sequence reads: CASSLTRGNEKLFF. The DNA of the CDR3 is TGCGCCAGCAGCCTCACGCGGGGTAATGAAAAACTGTTTTTT.

The V and J genes are TRBV19 and TRBJ2-7, with TRBD1 matching over 8 bases. CDR3 size: 16 residues. With V trimmed by 0 bases and J by 3 bases, 7 bases remained unmatched. Germline CDR1 is LNHDA and CDR2 is SQIVND (reference sequence). The CDR3 region has the DNA TGTGCCAGTAGTATAGAATTGACAGGGGCCGTCTACGAGCAGTACTTC. It translates to CASSIELTGAVYEQYF.

This clone was counted a single time. The chain couples TRBV27 to TRBJ1-2; TRBD1 might be the D (5 bases). V was clipped by 5 bases and J by 1 base, with 17 bases between them. Germline CDR1 reads MNHEY; CDR2 reads SMNVEV (reference sequence). This CDR3 spans 16 amino acids. The CDR3 coding sequence is TGTGCCAGCAGTAAATCCGGGACTTGGGGTAACTATGGCTACACCTTC. It yields the protein CASSKSGTWGNYGYTF.

This clone appeared a few times. The V and J genes are TRBV4-3 and TRBJ1-1; D unclear. Trimming stripped 1 base from V and 6 bases from J, with 15 bases between. The CDR3 length is 15 residues. Germline loops: CDR1 LGHNA, CDR2 YSLEER. CDR3 bases: TGCGCCAGCAGCCAAGCCCCCTTTCCCACATCTGAAGCTTTCTTT. As protein: CASSQAPFPTSEAFF.

The gene calls are TRBV25-1 and TRBJ1-5; TRBD1 aligns across 10 bases. CDR1 and CDR2 from the germline V gene are MGHDK and SYGVNS. The ends lost 8 bases at V and 6 bases at J; junction bases unmatched: 7. The CDR3 runs 14 residues. CDR3 sequence reads: CASERDRGFQPQHF. CDR3 bases: TGTGCCAGCGAGAGGGACAGGGGTTTTCAGCCCCAGCATTTT.

V usage is TRBV2 and J usage is TRBJ2-7; D might be TRBD1 or TRBD2, each matching 6 bases. Looked up from germline, CDR1 is SNHLY and CDR2 is FYNNEI. V lost 5 bases, J lost 4 bases, and 15 bases lay in between. The CDR3 loop spans 14 amino acids. The CDR3 sequence is CASSMRGVAYEQYF. CDR3 bases: TGTGCCAGCAGTATGAGGGGGGTCGCGTACGAGCAGTACTTC.

V usage is TRBV12-3 or TRBV12-4 and J usage is TRBJ1-5; D ambiguous. Deletions cut 2 bases from V and 7 bases from J, with 9 bases between. This CDR3 region has 13 residues. This chain's CDR3 is CASSLWGSQPQHF. The CDR3 nucleotides are TGTGCCAGCAGTTTATGGGGTAGCCAGCCCCAGCATTTT.

The V and J genes are TRBV6-4 and TRBJ2-7, with D perhaps matching TRBD1 (5 bases). The CDR3 has 15 residues. CDR1 and CDR2 from the germline V gene are MRHNA and SNTAGT. Trimming removed 5 bases at V and 1 base at J, with 15 bases between. The CDR3 bases are TGTGCCAGCAGTTATTTTTTCAGGGCATCCTACGAGCAGTACTTC. This translates into CASSYFFRASYEQYF.